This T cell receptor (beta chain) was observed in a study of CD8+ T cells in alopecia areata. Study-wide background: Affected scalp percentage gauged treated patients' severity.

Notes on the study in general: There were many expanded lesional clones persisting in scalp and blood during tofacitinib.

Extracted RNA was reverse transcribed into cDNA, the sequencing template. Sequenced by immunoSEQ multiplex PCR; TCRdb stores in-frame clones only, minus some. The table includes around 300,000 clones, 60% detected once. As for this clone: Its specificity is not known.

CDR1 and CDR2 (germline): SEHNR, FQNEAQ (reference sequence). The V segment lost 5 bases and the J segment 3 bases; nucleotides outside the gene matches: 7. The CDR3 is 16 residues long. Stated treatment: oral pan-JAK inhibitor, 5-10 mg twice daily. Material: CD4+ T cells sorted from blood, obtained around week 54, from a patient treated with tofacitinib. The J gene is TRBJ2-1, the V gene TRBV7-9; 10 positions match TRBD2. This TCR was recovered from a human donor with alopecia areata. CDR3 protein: CASSPIAGGRYNEQFF. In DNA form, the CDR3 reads TGTGCCAGCAGCCCTATAGCGGGGGGCCGCTACAATGAGCAGTTCTTC.